These T cell receptor beta chains were read from a single sample in a study of OX40 agonist ivuxolimab in advanced cancers. Here immunoSEQ multiplex PCR was the method, and the copy in TCRdb shows in-frame clones only, minus some. The sample carries roughly 92,000 clones, 87% recorded once. This sample comprised CD4+ or CD8+ T cells sorted from blood, obtained in a trial of the OX40 agonist ivuxolimab. The receptors come from an adult with an advanced solid tumor such as melanoma, head and neck, liver or kidney cancer. CDR3s include the opening cysteine and the closing phenylalanine or tryptophan. D genes are given only for firm matches. Clone sizes are given selectively: once, few, many, or a class where the clone is expanded.

V gene	J gene	clone size	D gene	CDR3 DNA	CDR3 protein
TRBV20-1	TRBJ2-3	NA	NA	TGCAGTGCTGGGGGGACAGATACGCAGTATTTT	CSAGGTDTQYF
TRBV30	TRBJ1-6	NA	NA	TGTGCCTGGAAGGGACTCCTTGGTAGCTCCTATAATTCACCCCTCCACTTT	CAWKGLLGSSYNSPLHF
TRBV6-4	TRBJ2-2	NA	TRBD2	TGTGCCAGCAGTGAATCTCTAGCGGCCGACACCGGGGAGCTGTTTTTT	CASSESLAADTGELFF
TRBV6-6	TRBJ1-1	NA	TRBD1	TGTGCCAGCACCGCATTACAGGGGGCGCAAGGTGAAGCTTTCTTT	CASTALQGAQGEAFF
TRBV6-5	TRBJ1-3	NA	NA	TGTGCCAGCAGTTCTCCAGGGATAACTGGAAACACCATATATTTT	CASSSPGITGNTIYF
TRBV7-3	TRBJ2-5	NA	NA	TGTGCCAGCAGTTCAGACACCGATCCAGGGACCCAGTACTTC	CASSSDTDPGTQYF
TRBV19	TRBJ2-4	NA	TRBD2	TGTGCCAGTAGGCCCTCTGGGGGGGACTTAGCCAAAAACATTCAGTACTTC	CASRPSGGDLAKNIQYF
TRBV27	TRBJ2-1	NA	TRBD2	TGTGCCAGCAGTGCCCCGGGACTAGCGGTTGAGCAGTTCTTC	CASSAPGLAVEQFF
TRBV7-3	TRBJ2-3	NA	TRBD2	TGTGCCAGCAGTCTAGGACTAGCGGGGCGCACAGATACGCAGTATTTT	CASSLGLAGRTDTQYF
TRBV6-5	TRBJ1-5	NA	NA	TGTGCCAGCAGTTACTCAAGGTGGCAGAGGGGGCAGCCCCAGCATTTT	CASSYSRWQRGQPQHF
TRBV28	TRBJ1-2	few	NA	TGTGCCAGCAGTTTATACAGGGCAGGAGGCTACACCTTC	CASSLYRAGGYTF
TRBV6-5	TRBJ1-4	NA	TRBD1	TGTGCCAGCAGGACTCAGGGGGGGGAAAAACTGTTTTTT	CASRTQGGEKLFF
TRBV9	TRBJ2-7	NA	NA	TGTGCCAGCAGCCCGAGGGTTGAGGGATACGAGCAGTACTTC	CASSPRVEGYEQYF
TRBV6-5	TRBJ1-4	NA	NA	TGTGCCAGCAGTCAAACTCAAACTAATGAAAAACTGTTTTTT	CASSQTQTNEKLFF
TRBV2	TRBJ2-2	NA	NA	TGTGCCAGCAGTGAAACCCAAGGAGTCACCGGGGAGCTGTTTTTT	CASSETQGVTGELFF